A selection of T cell receptor beta chains follows, all from one sample in a study of blood T cell repertoires in COVID-19. Clones were sequenced by immunoSEQ multiplex PCR, and TCRdb holds only the in-frame ones, with some missing. This table holds a few hundred thousand clones, more than 70% found once. The sequenced sample consisted of PBMCs or T cells enriched from blood (not recorded which). All receptors come from a woman aged 18-35 years who had recovered from COVID-19. Each CDR3 is given with its conserved first and last residue. Fields, in order: D gene, V gene, clone size, J gene, CDR3 protein, CDR3 DNA. A D gene is named only where the DNA matches it firmly. Rows may omit the clone size; those that give it use once, few, many or a size class.

D gene: NA
V gene: TRBV28
clone size: once
J gene: TRBJ1-4
CDR3 protein: CASSLPGMDEKLFF
CDR3 DNA: TGTGCCAGCAGTTTACCAGGGATGGATGAAAAACTGTTTTTT

D gene: TRBD1
V gene: TRBV5-6
clone size: NA
J gene: TRBJ2-3
CDR3 protein: CASSPRQGGDTQYF
CDR3 DNA: TGTGCCAGCAGCCCCCGACAGGGGGGCGATACGCAGTATTTT

D gene: NA
V gene: TRBV5-1
clone size: NA
J gene: TRBJ1-1
CDR3 protein: CASKRNREVTEAFF
CDR3 DNA: TGCGCCAGCAAGAGAAACAGGGAAGTCACTGAAGCTTTCTTT

D gene: NA
V gene: TRBV9
clone size: NA
J gene: TRBJ2-2
CDR3 protein: CASSVAWTPLGELFF
CDR3 DNA: TGTGCCAGCAGCGTAGCTTGGACTCCGCTCGGGGAGCTGTTTTTT

D gene: NA
V gene: TRBV27
clone size: once
J gene: TRBJ1-5
CDR3 protein: CASSVYRGQPQHF
CDR3 DNA: TGTGCCAGCAGTGTTTATAGGGGTCAGCCCCAGCATTTT

D gene: NA
V gene: TRBV14
clone size: few
J gene: TRBJ1-5
CDR3 protein: CASRGRDFNQPQHF
CDR3 DNA: TGTGCCAGCAGGGGACGGGACTTCAATCAGCCCCAGCATTTT

D gene: TRBD1
V gene: TRBV24-1
clone size: NA
J gene: TRBJ1-3
CDR3 protein: CATSDSRTGGISGNTIYF
CDR3 DNA: TGTGCCACCAGTGATTCACGGACAGGGGGGATCTCTGGAAACACCATATATTTT

D gene: NA
V gene: TRBV18
clone size: NA
J gene: TRBJ1-2
CDR3 protein: CASSNNNYGYTF
CDR3 DNA: TGTGCCAGCTCAAACAATAACTATGGCTACACCTTC

D gene: TRBD2
V gene: TRBV24-1
clone size: NA
J gene: TRBJ2-3
CDR3 protein: CATSDRLASGTDTQYF
CDR3 DNA: TGTGCCACCAGTGACCGACTAGCATCCGGCACAGATACGCAGTATTTT

D gene: TRBD1
V gene: TRBV3-1/TRBV3-2
clone size: NA
J gene: TRBJ1-1
CDR3 protein: CASSQQGALTEAFF
CDR3 DNA: TGTGCCAGCAGCCAGCAGGGGGCCCTGACTGAAGCTTTCTTT

D gene: NA
V gene: TRBV29-1
clone size: NA
J gene: TRBJ1-1
CDR3 protein: CSGWTENTEAFF
CDR3 DNA: TGCAGCGGGTGGACTGAGAACACTGAAGCTTTCTTT

D gene: TRBD2
V gene: TRBV24-1
clone size: NA
J gene: TRBJ2-7
CDR3 protein: CATLTSGGSSSYEQYF
CDR3 DNA: TGTGCCACCCTGACTAGCGGGGGCTCCTCCTCCTACGAGCAGTACTTC

D gene: TRBD1
V gene: TRBV7-9
clone size: NA
J gene: TRBJ2-7
CDR3 protein: CASSLTGGFEQYF
CDR3 DNA: TGTGCCAGCAGCTTAACAGGGGGGTTCGAGCAGTACTTC

D gene: TRBD1
V gene: TRBV7-6
clone size: NA
J gene: TRBJ2-3
CDR3 protein: CASSSPGQTTDTQYF
CDR3 DNA: TGTGCCAGCAGCTCACCGGGACAGACAACAGATACGCAGTATTTT

D gene: NA
V gene: TRBV5-1
clone size: NA
J gene: TRBJ2-5
CDR3 protein: CASSFLGGETQYF
CDR3 DNA: TGCGCCAGCAGCTTTTTGGGGGGAGAGACCCAGTACTTC

D gene: NA
V gene: TRBV6-5
clone size: NA
J gene: TRBJ1-4
CDR3 protein: CASKKGKGEKLFF
CDR3 DNA: TGTGCCAGCAAGAAGGGCAAGGGGGAAAAACTGTTTTTT

D gene: TRBD2
V gene: TRBV7-2
clone size: NA
J gene: TRBJ2-1
CDR3 protein: CASSIQTSGGWFSYNEQFF
CDR3 DNA: TGTGCCAGCAGCATACAGACTAGCGGGGGGTGGTTCTCCTACAATGAGCAGTTCTTC

D gene: NA
V gene: TRBV4-2
clone size: NA
J gene: TRBJ2-3
CDR3 protein: CASSLFRGGTAGTTDTQYF
CDR3 DNA: TGTGCCAGCAGCCTTTTTAGGGGGGGCACAGCGGGTACCACAGATACGCAGTATTTT

D gene: TRBD2
V gene: TRBV5-1
clone size: NA
J gene: TRBJ2-3
CDR3 protein: CASSWTVAGGGTDTQYF
CDR3 DNA: TGCGCCAGCAGCTGGACGGTAGCGGGGGGTGGCACAGATACGCAGTATTTT

D gene: NA
V gene: TRBV2
clone size: NA
J gene: TRBJ1-1
CDR3 protein: CASSGKRASTEAFF
CDR3 DNA: TGTGCCAGCAGTGGGAAGAGGGCTAGCACTGAAGCTTTCTTT

D gene: NA
V gene: TRBV28
clone size: NA
J gene: TRBJ1-1
CDR3 protein: CASSSGVTEAFF
CDR3 DNA: TGTGCCAGCAGTTCAGGGGTAACTGAAGCTTTCTTT

D gene: NA
V gene: TRBV30
clone size: NA
J gene: TRBJ2-3
CDR3 protein: CAWSVEVSTDTQYF
CDR3 DNA: TGTGCCTGGAGTGTCGAGGTTAGCACAGATACGCAGTATTTT

D gene: NA
V gene: TRBV6-2/TRBV6-3
clone size: NA
J gene: TRBJ1-6
CDR3 protein: CASSWRGGGSPLHF
CDR3 DNA: TGTGCCAGCAGTTGGAGGGGTGGAGGATCACCCCTCCACTTT

D gene: NA
V gene: TRBV19
clone size: NA
J gene: TRBJ2-6
CDR3 protein: CASSSRVDGANVLTF
CDR3 DNA: TGTGCCAGTAGTAGCAGGGTGGATGGGGCCAACGTCCTGACTTTC

D gene: TRBD1
V gene: TRBV2
clone size: NA
J gene: TRBJ1-1
CDR3 protein: CASSEIPGTGYTEAFF
CDR3 DNA: TGTGCCAGCAGTGAAATCCCCGGGACAGGGTACACTGAAGCTTTCTTT

D gene: NA
V gene: TRBV6-5
clone size: NA
J gene: TRBJ1-5
CDR3 protein: CASRANWYSNQPQHF
CDR3 DNA: TGTGCCAGCAGGGCAAATTGGTATAGCAATCAGCCCCAGCATTTT

D gene: NA
V gene: TRBV14
clone size: NA
J gene: TRBJ1-2
CDR3 protein: CASSQEAYYGYTF
CDR3 DNA: TGTGCCAGCAGCCAAGAGGCCTACTATGGCTACACCTTC

D gene: NA
V gene: TRBV5-1
clone size: NA
J gene: TRBJ1-2
CDR3 protein: CASSLRGEPNYGYTF
CDR3 DNA: TGCGCCAGCAGCTTGCGGGGAGAACCGAACTATGGCTACACCTTC

D gene: TRBD1
V gene: TRBV6-5
clone size: NA
J gene: TRBJ2-7
CDR3 protein: CASNGQGAFEQYF
CDR3 DNA: TGTGCCAGCAATGGACAGGGGGCTTTCGAGCAGTACTTC

D gene: TRBD1
V gene: TRBV5-4
clone size: NA
J gene: TRBJ1-6
CDR3 protein: CASSLASTGVNSPLHF
CDR3 DNA: TGTGCCAGCAGCTTGGCCAGTACAGGGGTGAATTCACCCCTCCACTTT

D gene: NA
V gene: TRBV11-3
clone size: NA
J gene: TRBJ1-1
CDR3 protein: CASSFSGNTEAFF
CDR3 DNA: TGTGCCAGCAGTTTTTCGGGGAACACTGAAGCTTTCTTT

D gene: TRBD1
V gene: TRBV19
clone size: once
J gene: TRBJ2-2
CDR3 protein: CASSTSDRGFTGELFF
CDR3 DNA: TGTGCCAGTAGTACGTCGGACAGGGGCTTCACCGGGGAGCTGTTTTTT

D gene: NA
V gene: TRBV4-3
clone size: NA
J gene: TRBJ1-6
CDR3 protein: CASSRYRDTDNSPLHF
CDR3 DNA: TGCGCCAGCAGCCGATACCGGGACACGGATAATTCACCCCTCCACTTT

D gene: TRBD2
V gene: TRBV14
clone size: NA
J gene: TRBJ2-2
CDR3 protein: CASSHLAGEPENTGELFF
CDR3 DNA: TGTGCCAGCAGCCATCTAGCGGGGGAGCCCGAGAACACCGGGGAGCTGTTTTTT

D gene: TRBD1
V gene: TRBV6-5
clone size: NA
J gene: TRBJ2-7
CDR3 protein: CASRANRGTYEQYF
CDR3 DNA: TGTGCCAGCAGAGCGAACAGGGGTACCTACGAGCAGTACTTC

D gene: TRBD1
V gene: TRBV30
clone size: NA
J gene: TRBJ2-7
CDR3 protein: CAWSRDSLSGYEQYF
CDR3 DNA: TGTGCCTGGAGCCGGGACAGCCTTTCGGGGTACGAGCAGTACTTC

D gene: TRBD1
V gene: TRBV27
clone size: NA
J gene: TRBJ1-1
CDR3 protein: CASSLSTGNLMNTEAFF
CDR3 DNA: TGTGCCAGCAGTTTATCGACAGGGAATTTGATGAACACTGAAGCTTTCTTT

D gene: NA
V gene: TRBV3-1/TRBV3-2
clone size: NA
J gene: TRBJ1-5
CDR3 protein: CASSQDLNPSLEQPQHF
CDR3 DNA: TGTGCCAGCAGCCAAGATCTTAACCCTTCCCTGGAGCAGCCCCAGCATTTT

D gene: NA
V gene: TRBV30
clone size: NA
J gene: TRBJ2-7
CDR3 protein: CAWTSGYEQYF
CDR3 DNA: TGTGCCTGGACCTCGGGATACGAGCAGTACTTC

D gene: TRBD1
V gene: TRBV5-6
clone size: NA
J gene: TRBJ1-1
CDR3 protein: CASRTGYGEAFF
CDR3 DNA: TGTGCCAGCCGGACAGGTTACGGTGAAGCTTTCTTT

D gene: NA
V gene: TRBV19
clone size: NA
J gene: TRBJ1-5
CDR3 protein: CASSISTREVQPQHF
CDR3 DNA: TGTGCCAGTAGTATCTCAACCAGGGAGGTTCAGCCCCAGCATTTT

D gene: NA
V gene: TRBV9
clone size: NA
J gene: TRBJ1-1
CDR3 protein: CASSVNGNTEAFF
CDR3 DNA: TGTGCCAGCAGCGTAAACGGGAACACTGAAGCTTTCTTT

D gene: TRBD2
V gene: TRBV6-2/TRBV6-3
clone size: NA
J gene: TRBJ2-5
CDR3 protein: CASSDTSGGPYQETQYF
CDR3 DNA: TGTGCCAGCAGTGACACTAGCGGGGGCCCGTACCAAGAGACCCAGTACTTC

D gene: TRBD1
V gene: TRBV6-5
clone size: NA
J gene: TRBJ1-2
CDR3 protein: CASRPRDSYSDGYTF
CDR3 DNA: TGTGCCAGCAGGCCTCGGGACAGCTATTCGGATGGCTACACCTTC

D gene: TRBD2
V gene: TRBV19
clone size: NA
J gene: TRBJ2-1
CDR3 protein: CASRAGTSGGWNEQFF
CDR3 DNA: TGTGCCAGTAGGGCCGGGACTAGCGGGGGGTGGAATGAGCAGTTCTTC

D gene: TRBD1
V gene: TRBV4-1
clone size: NA
J gene: TRBJ2-2
CDR3 protein: CASSRWTGKGGELFF
CDR3 DNA: TGCGCCAGCAGCCGCTGGACAGGGAAAGGCGGGGAGCTGTTTTTT